The clone carrying this TCR beta chain was seen a few times. The sample comes from a study of T cells after yellow fever vaccination. The V end lost 7 bases, the J end lost 0 bases, and 12 bases lay between the germline ends. Germline assignment: CDR1 SNHLY and CDR2 FYNNEI. This CDR3 comprises 14 residues. TCRdb ran MiXCR on the 5' RACE reads and lists one entry per CDR3 protein. This table has a few hundred thousand distinct CDR3 sequences, around 8.1% appearing once. This TCR was sampled from a man younger than 35 who received the YFV17D yellow fever vaccine. The V and J genes are TRBV2 and TRBJ2-5; no clear D. Sequenced here: PBMCs, sampled 45 days after the first yellow fever vaccination. The CDR3 DNA reads TGTGCCAGCAACCCCGTGGGAAACCAAGAGACCCAGTACTTC. Protein: CASNPVGNQETQYF.